This is a list of T cell receptor beta chains from one sample in a study of OX40 agonist ivuxolimab in advanced cancers. Sequenced by immunoSEQ multiplex PCR; TCRdb stores in-frame clones only, minus some. The table has 100,000 to 130,000 clones, about 91% seen once. The sequenced sample was CD4+ or CD8+ T cells sorted from blood, obtained in a trial of the OX40 agonist ivuxolimab. All receptors derive from an adult with an advanced solid tumor such as melanoma, head and neck, liver or kidney cancer. Both conserved end residues are part of each CDR3. Each record gives: CDR3 protein, CDR3 DNA, D gene, J gene, V gene, clone size. D genes are given only for firm matches. Some rows mark clone size as missing; the rest say once, few, many or name a class of expanded clone.

CASSVVSPGQGAYGYTF TGTGCCAGCAGTGTGGTTTCCCCGGGACAGGGGGCTTATGGCTACACCTTC TRBD1 TRBJ1-2 TRBV2 .
CASSVDREAGANVLTF TGTGCCAGCAGCGTTGACAGGGAGGCCGGGGCCAACGTCCTGACTTTC . TRBJ2-6 TRBV9 .
CASSPRAGELFF TGTGCCAGCAGTCCTCGTGCCGGGGAGCTGTTTTTT . TRBJ2-2 TRBV28 .
CASSENGLYGYTF TGTGCCAGCAGTGAAAACGGGCTCTATGGCTACACCTTC . TRBJ1-2 TRBV6-1 .
CASSLRMADTQYF TGTGCCAGCAGCTTACGAATGGCAGATACGCAGTATTTT . TRBJ2-3 TRBV7-2 once
CASSPTGENYEQYF TGTGCCAGCAGCCCGACAGGGGAAAACTACGAGCAGTACTTC TRBD1 TRBJ2-7 TRBV25-1 .
CASSPLTAISGNTIYF TGTGCCAGCAGTCCCCTTACGGCGATCTCTGGAAACACCATATATTTT . TRBJ1-3 TRBV25-1 .
CASSLHPSGSHEQYF TGTGCCAGCAGTTTACATCCTAGCGGGAGTCACGAGCAGTACTTC TRBD2 TRBJ2-7 TRBV27 .
CASSLDGDSNQPQHF TGCGCCAGCAGCTTGGATGGCGATAGCAATCAGCCCCAGCATTTT . TRBJ1-5 TRBV5-1 few
CASSIWAGVGTDTQYF TGTGCCAGTAGTATCTGGGCGGGAGTAGGGACAGATACGCAGTATTTT TRBD2 TRBJ2-3 TRBV19 .
CASSLAWTGSVIDGYTF TGTGCCAGCAGCTTAGCCTGGACAGGGTCGGTTATAGATGGCTACACCTTC TRBD1 TRBJ1-2 TRBV11-3 .
CASSYEGGASGNTIYF TGTGCCAGCAGTTACGAAGGGGGCGCGTCTGGAAACACCATATATTTT TRBD1 TRBJ1-3 TRBV6-5 .
CAPNGTYNEQFF TGTGCCCCCAACGGGACCTACAATGAGCAGTTCTTC . TRBJ2-1 TRBV10-3 once
CASSFGRGRQEQYF TGTGCCAGCAGTTTTGGACGGGGGCGACAAGAGCAGTACTTC . TRBJ2-7 TRBV28 .
CASKAGEGNEQFF TGTGCCAGCAAGGCGGGAGAGGGCAATGAGCAGTTCTTC TRBD2 TRBJ2-1 TRBV2 .
CASKRGRPSTDTQYF TGTGCCAGCAAGAGGGGCAGACCTAGCACAGATACGCAGTATTTT . TRBJ2-3 TRBV2 .
CASSQDGPPTGELFF TGCGCCAGCAGCCAAGATGGCCCGCCCACCGGGGAGCTGTTTTTT . TRBJ2-2 TRBV4-3 .
CASSQDRQGDNQPQHF TGCGCCAGCAGCCAAGATCGACAGGGCGACAATCAGCCCCAGCATTTT TRBD1 TRBJ1-5 TRBV4-1 few
CASSYSSAGVNEQYF TGTGCCAGCAGTTACTCATCAGCGGGAGTCAACGAGCAGTACTTC TRBD2 TRBJ2-7 TRBV6-5 .
CASSAFPLAGVDEQFF TGTGCCAGCAGTGCTTTCCCCCTAGCGGGAGTAGATGAGCAGTTCTTC TRBD2 TRBJ2-1 TRBV2 .
CASSWGMTSGNGEQYF TGCGCCAGCAGCTGGGGGATGACTAGCGGGAATGGTGAGCAGTACTTC TRBD2 TRBJ2-7 TRBV5-1 .
CASSLPGRGEQYF TGTGCCAGCAGCTTACCGGGGCGGGGGGAGCAGTACTTC TRBD2 TRBJ2-7 TRBV7-2 .
CASRGTGLSYEQYF TGTGCCAGCAGGGGGACAGGGCTCTCCTACGAGCAGTACTTC TRBD1 TRBJ2-7 TRBV27 .
CASSLGTETYGYTF TGTGCCAGCAGCTTAGGGACAGAGACGTATGGCTACACCTTC TRBD1 TRBJ1-2 TRBV9 .
CASSENRAATEAFF TGTGCCAGCAGCGAAAACAGGGCGGCCACTGAAGCTTTCTTT . TRBJ1-1 TRBV7-9 once
CASSPGQEETQYF TGTGCCAGCTCACCAGGACAGGAAGAGACCCAGTACTTC TRBD1 TRBJ2-5 TRBV18 .
CASSLWGRGGGPEAFF TGTGCCAGCAGTTTATGGGGCAGGGGGGGAGGGCCTGAAGCTTTCTTT TRBD1 TRBJ1-1 TRBV27 .
CASSPSRGGGQPQHF TGTGCCAGCAGTCCCTCGCGCGGGGGCGGACAGCCCCAGCATTTT . TRBJ1-5 TRBV2 few
CAGARLLLTLDYSNQPQHF TGTGCCGGCGCACGATTGCTCCTAACTTTGGATTATAGCAATCAGCCCCAGCATTTT . TRBJ1-5 TRBV21-1 .
CASSQDGGSGGHTDTQYF TGTGCCAGCAGCCAAGATGGCGGATCGGGAGGGCACACAGATACGCAGTATTTT TRBD2 TRBJ2-3 TRBV4-2 .
CASSVGDRNYGYTF TGTGCCAGCAGCGTAGGGGACAGAAACTATGGCTACACCTTC TRBD1 TRBJ1-2 TRBV9 .
CASATTGTGYNEQYF TGTGCCAGTGCTACTACCGGGACAGGGTACAACGAGCAGTACTTC TRBD1 TRBJ2-7 TRBV6-6 .
CASSFGGAKETQYF TGTGCCAGCAGTTTCGGCGGGGCGAAGGAGACCCAGTACTTC . TRBJ2-5 TRBV6-6 .
CASSYRDSGANVLTF TGTGCCAGCAGCTACAGGGACTCTGGGGCCAACGTCCTGACTTTC . TRBJ2-6 TRBV7-9 .
CASRSGTGGRYEQYF TGTGCCAGCAGATCGGGGACAGGGGGGCGCTACGAGCAGTACTTC TRBD1 TRBJ2-7 TRBV6-6 once
CASSPSSGRATGELFF TGTGCCAGCTCACCCAGTAGCGGGAGGGCCACCGGGGAGCTGTTTTTT TRBD2 TRBJ2-2 TRBV18 .
CASMAGDRGRDQPQHF TGCGCCAGCATGGCGGGGGACAGGGGACGGGATCAGCCCCAGCATTTT TRBD1 TRBJ1-5 TRBV10-2 .
CASSDRAGWTEAFF TGTGCCAGCAGTGACCGAGCGGGGTGGACTGAAGCTTTCTTT . TRBJ1-1 TRBV2 .
CSVGGTSRTDTQYF TGCAGCGTTGGAGGGACCTCTCGCACAGATACGCAGTATTTT . TRBJ2-3 TRBV29-1 .
CAIARGEGYGYTF TGTGCCATCGCTCGGGGAGAAGGGTATGGCTACACCTTC . TRBJ1-2 TRBV10-3 .
CAWRALGGGVSNYGYTF TGTGCCTGGAGGGCCCTGGGAGGGGGAGTTTCGAACTATGGCTACACCTTC . TRBJ1-2 TRBV30 .
CASNRDRAEQYF TGTGCCAGCAACCGGGACAGGGCCGAGCAGTACTTC TRBD1 TRBJ2-7 TRBV9 .
CASSWWGEVADTDTQYF TGTGCCTCCTCCTGGTGGGGTGAGGTGGCTGACACAGATACGCAGTATTTT . TRBJ2-3 TRBV19 .
CASSLDGTGSVNTEAFF TGTGCCAGCAGCTTAGACGGGACAGGGAGCGTGAACACTGAAGCTTTCTTT TRBD1 TRBJ1-1 TRBV7-2 .
CAISTSGNEQYF TGTGCCATCAGTACTAGCGGGAACGAGCAGTACTTC TRBD2 TRBJ2-7 TRBV10-3 .